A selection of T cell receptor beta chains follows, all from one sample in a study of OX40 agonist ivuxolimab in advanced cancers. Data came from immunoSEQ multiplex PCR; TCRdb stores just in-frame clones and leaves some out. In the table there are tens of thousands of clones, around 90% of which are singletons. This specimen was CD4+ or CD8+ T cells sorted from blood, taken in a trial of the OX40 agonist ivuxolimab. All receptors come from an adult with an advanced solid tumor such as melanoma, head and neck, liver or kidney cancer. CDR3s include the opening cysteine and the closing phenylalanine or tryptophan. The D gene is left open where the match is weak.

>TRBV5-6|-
CASNLDSLVNEQFF
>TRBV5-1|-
CASSLAAGVDNEQFF
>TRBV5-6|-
CASRRDLRDGGADTQYF
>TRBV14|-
CASSQGSQGNYGYTF
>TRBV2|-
CASSVAGKETQYF
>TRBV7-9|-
CASTEHPNTEAFF
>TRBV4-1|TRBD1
CASSLTFRQGENIQYF
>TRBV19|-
CASQRQVEYGYTF
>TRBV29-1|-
CSGKGRAYNEQFF
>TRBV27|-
CASSLASSYNEQFF
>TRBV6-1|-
CASSAPGLQETQYF
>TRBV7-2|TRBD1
CASSPRDRVYEQYF
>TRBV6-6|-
CASSYSQADSTDTQYF
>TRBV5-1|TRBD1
CASSLGQGDQPQHF
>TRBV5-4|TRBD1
CASSLARQGAWADTQYF
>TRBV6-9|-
CASSEGFGYTF
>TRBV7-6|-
CASSLLDSVGYTF
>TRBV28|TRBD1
CASSPGGEGNTIYF
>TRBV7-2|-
CASSFDSTQETQYF
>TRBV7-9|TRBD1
CASSLGQGDIGYTF
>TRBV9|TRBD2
CASSADSGRSTDTQYF
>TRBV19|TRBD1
CASKTWTGGKTDTQYF
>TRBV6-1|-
CASKVQQGEAFF
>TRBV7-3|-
CASSSTVQETQYF
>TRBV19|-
CASSIGSGANTEAFF
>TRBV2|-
CASSPGRGNYGYTF
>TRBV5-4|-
CASSTKGTAEAFF
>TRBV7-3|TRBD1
CASSQTGGRDTEAFF
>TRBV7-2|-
CASSFRAGNTEAFF